These T cell receptor beta chains were read from a single sample in a study of human CD8 memory T cell subsets. With the 5' RACE reads reprocessed, TCRdb shows one record per CDR3 protein and no DNA. The specimen's table records about 4,700 distinct CDR3 sequences. Sequencing was carried out using CD8+ T cells from PBMCs. Every receptor here comes from a human donor in good health. Each CDR3 is given with its conserved first and last residue. For some rows the clone size is stated as once, few or many, or as a class when expanded; others skip it.

>TRBV20-1|large|TRBJ2-2
CSATPGTSGDTGELFF
>TRBV12-3/TRBV12-4|NA|TRBJ1-6
CASKGAAYNSPLHF
>TRBV5-5|NA|TRBJ2-7
CASSLVPVRIYEQYF
>TRBV6-2/TRBV6-3|NA|TRBJ2-1
CASLNRDSAYNEQFF
>TRBV18|NA|TRBJ2-2
CASSPWDRDAGELFF
>TRBV4-1|medium-sized|TRBJ2-7
CASSQDQGTPYEQYF
>TRBV29-1|NA|TRBJ1-2
CSVEGWGLQPYGYTF
>TRBV7-2|NA|TRBJ2-2
CASSLASIGTGELFF
>TRBV5-5|medium-sized|TRBJ1-3
CASSLYEEIAGNTIYF
>TRBV6-4|NA|TRBJ2-3
CASSDEASGADTQYF
>TRBV15|NA|TRBJ2-1
CATSSKREGHNEQFF
>TRBV2|medium-sized|TRBJ1-1
CAITVSTGHEAFF
>TRBV25-1|NA|TRBJ2-3
CASSEGSGRSRGDTQYF
>TRBV3-1|medium-sized|TRBJ1-2
CASSPPTDSYYGYTF
>TRBV4-3|medium-sized|TRBJ1-1
CASSQVGQGHMNTEAFF
>TRBV4-1|NA|TRBJ1-1
CASSQRRTEAFF
>TRBV11-2|NA|TRBJ1-5
CASSLHANQPQHF
>TRBV20-1|hyperexpanded|TRBJ2-1
CSASPGRIYNEQFF
>TRBV6-4|NA|TRBJ1-2
CASSVSGDRGYGYTF
>TRBV6-1|NA|TRBJ1-1
CASSENGENTEAFF
>TRBV6-2/TRBV6-3|medium-sized|TRBJ1-1
CASSYSGETGEAFF
>TRBV20-1|NA|TRBJ2-7
CSARDSRADYEQYF
>TRBV6-6|NA|TRBJ2-6
CASSLRDSSSGANVLTF
>TRBV6-4|NA|TRBJ2-3
CASSDGWTSGGSDTQYF
>TRBV20-1|NA|TRBJ1-3
CSARDQFQTGGNTIYF
>TRBV6-4|medium-sized|TRBJ2-3
CASSDSLGSDTQYF
>TRBV6-4|NA|TRBJ2-3
CASSPDGSTDTQYF
>TRBV4-2|NA|TRBJ1-1
CASSQDGGTGAGGTEAFF
>TRBV4-1|NA|TRBJ2-1
CASSQAPSSYNEQFF
>TRBV6-4|NA|TRBJ2-3
CASSGLAGATDTQYF
>TRBV20-1|medium-sized|TRBJ2-1
CSASGTNSYNEQFF
>TRBV9|NA|TRBJ2-7
CASSVMGQTIYEQYF